These T cell receptor beta chains were read from a single sample in a study of CD4+ T cells in melanoma. Assay: immunoSEQ multiplex PCR; the TCRdb copy retains only in-frame clones and omits some. The table includes about 3,800 clones, more than 50% detected once. Sequencing was performed on cells from a culture (not recorded whether cultured in vitro). The source is a human donor with melanoma. Both conserved end residues are trimmed from each CDR3. Each record gives: V gene, D gene, J gene, CDR3 protein. A D gene is named only where the DNA matches it firmly.

>TRBV10-3|TRBD1|TRBJ2-2
AISTPSGQGVGELF
>TRBV6-4|-|TRBJ2-6
ASSEQGNPGANVLT
>TRBV7-9|-|TRBJ2-3
ASSLAGAGVDTQY
>TRBV6-5|-|TRBJ2-7
ASSYSRTEQY
>TRBV28|-|TRBJ2-5
ASSNRGGAETQY
>TRBV5-8|-|TRBJ1-1
ASSLVQRGTEAF
>TRBV30|TRBD1|TRBJ2-3
AWSSDRADTQY
>TRBV14|-|TRBJ2-7
ASSHGYEQY
>TRBV13|-|TRBJ2-3
ASEARGRNTDTQY
>TRBV4-1|-|TRBJ1-1
ASSQDYQNTEAF
>TRBV7-9|TRBD2|TRBJ2-7
ASSGGTTSYEQY
>TRBV18|-|TRBJ2-3
ASSPEGGETDTQY
>TRBV7-3|-|TRBJ1-6
ASSLTTGKNSPLH
>TRBV11-2|TRBD1|TRBJ2-7
ASSFRDRGYEQY
>TRBV25-1|-|TRBJ2-7
ASSEYYAERLNEQY
>TRBV7-9|-|TRBJ1-1
ASLLTGANTEAF
>TRBV7-7|-|TRBJ1-5
ASSPGPLSNQPQH
>TRBV9|-|TRBJ2-5
ASGETQY
>TRBV5-8|-|TRBJ2-3
ASSFTGPPWGSGTQY
>TRBV6-5|TRBD1|TRBJ1-1
ASKLRTGRGTEAF
>TRBV6-1|-|TRBJ1-3
ASSVTYQASGNTIY
>TRBV19|-|TRBJ1-4
ASSKGLTNEKLF
>TRBV10-3|-|TRBJ1-2
AISESPGSYGYT
>TRBV30|-|TRBJ2-7
AWKEGAYEQY
>TRBV19|-|TRBJ1-1
ASREVGLRLGTEAF
>TRBV2|-|TRBJ2-3
ASSSGTDTQY
>TRBV30|-|TRBJ1-3
AWTDGPSGNTIY
>TRBV6-4|TRBD1|TRBJ1-4
AIPSDRDEKLF
>TRBV30|-|TRBJ1-2
AWSVHMDNYGYT
>TRBV5-1|TRBD2|TRBJ2-3
ASSFDTGTSGAGADTQY
>TRBV5-4|TRBD1|TRBJ2-7
ASSLEDRASYEQY
>TRBV19|-|TRBJ1-6
ASSISGARVVPSPLH
>TRBV7-8|-|TRBJ1-2
ASSLSTTAYGYT
>TRBV19|-|TRBJ1-5
ASSINGRINQPQH
>TRBV7-2|TRBD1|TRBJ1-2
ASSLRTGVDGYT
>TRBV30|-|TRBJ1-2
AWSGEGIAYGYT
>TRBV25-1|TRBD1|TRBJ1-2
ASSEYGTGDGYT
>TRBV14|-|TRBJ1-1
ASSQEGGTAFQAF
>TRBV6-5|-|TRBJ2-1
ASALIRAVNEQF
>TRBV6-5|-|TRBJ1-1
ASSLTQVNTEAF
>TRBV10-3|-|TRBJ1-2
AILEQGEGGYT
>TRBV2|-|TRBJ2-1
ASRTWTVRSYNEQF
>TRBV27|-|-
ASSPGPILYEQY
>TRBV11-2|TRBD1|TRBJ1-2
ASSLISGGDGYT
>TRBV6-5|-|TRBJ2-4
ASSYSGRGNIQY
>TRBV9|TRBD1|TRBJ1-1
ASSFRDRGMNTEAF
>TRBV4-1|TRBD1|TRBJ2-7
ASSLGTDFSYEQY
>TRBV29-1|TRBD1|TRBJ2-7
SGGGAGGNEQY